The 16 T cell receptor beta chains in this list originate from one sample, sequenced in a study of blood T cell repertoires in COVID-19. Some clones are missing from TCRdb's copy, which holds only in-frame ones; the method was immunoSEQ multiplex PCR. The sample carries roughly 120,000 clones, more than 80% recorded once. Sample: peripheral blood. The receptor source for this set is a woman between 45 and 60 years old with acute or convalescent COVID-19.

This chain uses TRBV25-1 with TRBJ2-3; possibly TRBD1 for D (6 bases). Germline V gene data show CDR1 as MGHDK and CDR2 as SYGVNS. V dropped 9 bases and J dropped 8 bases, with 24 bases sitting between them. This CDR3 has 15 residues. This CDR3 is CASGMRQVEGGTQYF. As DNA, the CDR3 is TGTGCCAGTGGGATGAGACAGGTTGAAGGGGGTACGCAGTATTTT.

This chain connects TRBV9 to TRBJ2-7, with D perhaps TRBD2 (6 bases). The CDR3 loop spans 13 amino acids. Germline V lookup: CDR1 SGDLS, CDR2 YYNGEE. V dropped 0 bases and J dropped 7 bases, with 11 bases sitting between them. The CDR3 loop is CASSVVAAGEQYF. DNA of the CDR3: TGTGCCAGCAGCGTAGTAGCGGCGGGGGAGCAGTACTTC.

In the case of this clone: The same CDR3 also results from other DNA sequences found in this sample. The chain links TRBV2 to TRBJ2-2, with 9 bases matching TRBD2. The V and J ends lost 3 bases and 5 bases, in that order; junction bases with no gene match: 4. There are 15 residues in the CDR3. Germline values: CDR1 SNHLY, CDR2 FYNNEI. The CDR3 loop is CASSEAGGRTGELFF. CDR3 sequence (DNA): TGTGCCAGCAGTGAGGCGGGGGGGCGGACCGGGGAGCTGTTTTTT.

The chain joins TRBV6-5 to TRBJ2-4, with D perhaps TRBD1 (6 bases). The CDR3 length is 16 residues. The ends were cut back, 0 bases at V and 7 bases at J, with 16 bases in the middle. Germline V lookup: CDR1 MNHEY, CDR2 SVGAGI. CDR3 coding DNA: TGTGCCAGCAGTTACTCGAAGGCAGGGGTGGGGAACATTCAGTACTTC. As protein: CASSYSKAGVGNIQYF.

The rearrangement joins TRBV2 to TRBJ1-6; D perhaps matches TRBD1 (6 bases). The germline V and J ends were trimmed by 0 bases and 3 bases, with 12 bases remaining between them. CDR3 length: 17 amino acids. CDR1 is SNHLY and CDR2 is FYNNEI in the germline V gene. The CDR3 loop reads CASSEAARGFYNSPLHF. In DNA, the CDR3 is TGTGCCAGCAGTGAAGCCGCCAGGGGCTTCTATAATTCACCCCTCCACTTT. The full variable domain, rest sourced from reference TRBV2 and TRBJ1-6, is EPEVTQTPSHQVTQMGQEVILRCVPISNHLYFYWYRQILGQKVEFLVSFYNNEISEKSEIFDDQFSVERPDGSNFTLKIRSTKLEDSAMYFCASSEAARGFYNSPLHFGNGTRLTVT.

The genes are TRBV10-2 and TRBJ2-7; D call uncertain. Germline CDR1 reads WSHSY; CDR2 reads SAAADI. There are 16 residues in the CDR3. V lost 7 bases and J lost 1, with 20 bases in between. The CDR3 DNA sequence: TGCGCCAGCAAGACCTTTACGGGTAGCCATTCCTACGAGCAGTACTTC. Its protein is CASKTFTGSHSYEQYF.

V usage is TRBV18 and J usage is TRBJ2-3; 10 bases agree with TRBD1. Germline lookup yields CDR1 KGHSH and CDR2 LQKENI. The CDR3 runs 14 residues. With V trimmed by 4 bases and J by 6 bases, 4 bases remained unmatched. CDR3 sequence: CASSHQDRGDTQYF. The CDR3 DNA sequence: TGTGCCAGCTCACACCAGGACAGGGGGGATACGCAGTATTTT.

V is TRBV2 and J is TRBJ1-5; 9 bases are a match to TRBD1. Germline V gene data show CDR1 as SNHLY and CDR2 as FYNNEI. The CDR3 length is 15 residues. The V gene end was trimmed by 5 bases and the J gene end by 6 bases; junction bases not matched to a gene: 8. CDR3 residues: CASSNSGQGSQPQHF. The CDR3 DNA sequence: TGTGCCAGCAGTAACTCGGGACAGGGAAGTCAGCCCCAGCATTTT.

The rearrangement links TRBV4-1 to TRBJ2-7; D gene ambiguous. Germline V gene sequence: CDR1 MGHRA, CDR2 YSYEKL. The CDR3 is made up of 14 amino acids. The germline V and J ends were trimmed by 2 bases and 3 bases, with 11 bases remaining between them. CDR3 in amino acids: CASSQSTSSYEQYF. In nucleotides, the CDR3 is TGCGCCAGCAGCCAATCTACGTCTAGCTACGAGCAGTACTTC.

The chain couples TRBV13 to TRBJ1-3; 7 bases align to TRBD1. This CDR3 region has 16 residues. Germline lookup yields CDR1 PRHDT and CDR2 FYEKMQ (reference sequence). After removal of 5 bases from V and 2 bases from J, the junction contained 9 bases not matched to a gene. DNA of the CDR3: TGTGCCAGCAGCGCCCCCAGGGGGATTGCTGGAAACACCATATATTTT. It is translated as CASSAPRGIAGNTIYF.

The chain uses TRBV18 and TRBJ2-5; D possibly corresponds to TRBD2 (6 bases). V lost 3 bases and J 2 bases, leaving 13 bases between the germline ends. CDR3 size: 15 residues. Per germline, CDR1 KGHSH and CDR2 LQKENI. The CDR3 DNA reads TGTGCCAGCTCACCTCCGGGACTCGGTCAAGAGACCCAGTACTTC. As protein: CASSPPGLGQETQYF.

The chain has TRBV5-4 and TRBJ1-1; D gene ambiguous. The germline V gene encodes CDR1 SGHNT and CDR2 YYREEE (reference sequence). Trimming took off 0 bases at V and 0 bases at J, with 9 bases between the two ends. The CDR3 is 15 amino acids. Here the CDR3 DNA reads TGTGCCAGCAGCTTGGTGGGGAGGGTGAACACTGAAGCTTTCTTT. Translation gives CASSLVGRVNTEAFF.

With regard to this clone: The junction departs from the called germline gene at one end, perhaps through a read error. CDR3 DNA: TGTGCCAGCAGCTACTTGATGACGACAGAGCCCGACTTGCCCCCTAGCTCCTACGAGCAGTACTTC. Protein: CASSYLMTTEPDLPPSSYEQYF. The chain links TRBV6-6 to TRBJ2-7; TRBD1 is a possible D gene (5 bases). CDR3 length: 22 residues. Germline CDR1 MNHNY, CDR2 SVGAGI (reference sequence).

V usage is TRBV25-1 and J usage is TRBJ2-2; weak D call: TRBD1 (5 bases). V was trimmed by 3 bases and J by 1 base, leaving 9 bases between them. From germline, CDR1 is MGHDK and CDR2 SYGVNS. The CDR3 spans 15 residues. The CDR3 region is CASSDTDRNTGELFF. DNA for the CDR3: TGTGCCAGCAGTGATACTGACAGGAACACCGGGGAGCTGTTTTTT. The entire variable domain, with the rest obtained from reference TRBV25-1 and TRBJ2-2, is as follows: EADIYQTPRYLVIGTGKKITLECSQTMGHDKMYWYQQDPGMELHLIHYSYGVNSTEKGDLSSESTVSRIRTEHFPLTLESARPSHTSQYLCASSDTDRNTGELFFGEGSRLTVL.

The chain joins TRBV5-4 to TRBJ2-7; D is unresolved. Germline-derived CDR1 and CDR2 are SGHNT and YYREEE (reference sequence). V gave up 0 bases and J gave up 4 bases, with 14 bases separating them. The CDR3 loop spans 15 amino acids. CDR3 DNA: TGTGCCAGCAGCTTGGAAACAGACGTACAGTACGAGCAGTACTTC. The encoded protein is CASSLETDVQYEQYF.

The genes are TRBV5-1 and TRBJ1-2; unclear D gene. Germline values: CDR1 SGHRS, CDR2 YFSETQ. The CDR3 spans 16 residues. The V end was cut by 0 bases, the J end by 8 bases, with 20 bases between. This chain's CDR3 is CASSLAAPGYGEGYTF. In DNA form, the CDR3 reads TGCGCCAGCAGCTTGGCTGCTCCGGGATACGGGGAAGGCTACACCTTC.